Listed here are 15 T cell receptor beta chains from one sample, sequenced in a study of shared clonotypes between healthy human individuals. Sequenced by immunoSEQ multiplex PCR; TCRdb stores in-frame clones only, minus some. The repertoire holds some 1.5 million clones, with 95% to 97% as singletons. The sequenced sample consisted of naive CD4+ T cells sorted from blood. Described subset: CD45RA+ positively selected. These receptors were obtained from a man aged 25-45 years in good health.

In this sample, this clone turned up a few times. The CDR3: CASSLAPGTGELFF. The CDR3 nucleotides are TGTGCCAGCAGTTTAGCCCCCGGGACCGGGGAGCTGTTTTTT. The genes are TRBV28 and TRBJ2-2; no firm D call. V shed 2 bases and J shed 5 bases, with 9 bases lying between them. Germline V gene data show CDR1 as MDHEN and CDR2 as SYDVKM. The CDR3 extends over 14 amino acids.

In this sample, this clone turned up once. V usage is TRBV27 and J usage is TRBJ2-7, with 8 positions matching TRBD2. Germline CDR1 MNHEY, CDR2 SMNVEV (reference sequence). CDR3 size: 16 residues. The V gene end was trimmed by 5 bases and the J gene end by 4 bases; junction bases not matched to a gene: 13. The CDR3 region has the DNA TGTGCCAGCAGTCTTTACCAGCGGGAGTCAGGGTACGAGCAGTACTTC. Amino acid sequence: CASSLYQRESGYEQYF.

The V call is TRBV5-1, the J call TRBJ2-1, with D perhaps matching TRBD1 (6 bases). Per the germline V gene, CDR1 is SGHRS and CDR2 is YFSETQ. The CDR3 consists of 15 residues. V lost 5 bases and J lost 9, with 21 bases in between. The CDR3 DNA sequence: TGCGCCAGCAGGTTGTCCCCGGTGGGGGCCGTTGAGCAGTTCTTC. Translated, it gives CASRLSPVGAVEQFF.

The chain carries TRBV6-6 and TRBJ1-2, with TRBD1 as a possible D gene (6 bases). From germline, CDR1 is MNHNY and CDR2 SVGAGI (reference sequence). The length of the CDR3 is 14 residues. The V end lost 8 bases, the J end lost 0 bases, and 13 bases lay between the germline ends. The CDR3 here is CASGGVPANYGYTF. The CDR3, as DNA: TGTGCCAGCGGGGGCGTTCCAGCTAACTATGGCTACACCTTC.

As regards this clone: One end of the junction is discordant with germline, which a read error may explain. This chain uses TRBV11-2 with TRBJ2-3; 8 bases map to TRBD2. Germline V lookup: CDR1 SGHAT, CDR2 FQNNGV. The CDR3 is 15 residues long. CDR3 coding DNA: TGTGCCAGCAGTTTAGAGATGGCGGGAGGAGATACGCAGTATTTT. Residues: CASSLEMAGGDTQYF.

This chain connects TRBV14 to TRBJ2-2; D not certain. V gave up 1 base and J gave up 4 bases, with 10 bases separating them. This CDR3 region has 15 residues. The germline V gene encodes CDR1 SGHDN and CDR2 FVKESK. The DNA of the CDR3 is TGTGCCAGCAGCCAAGTCGGCCGGGTCACCGGGGAGCTGTTTTTT. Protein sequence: CASSQVGRVTGELFF. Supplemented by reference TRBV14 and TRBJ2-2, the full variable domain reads EAGVTQFPSHSVIEKGQTVTLRCDPISGHDNLYWYRRVMGKEIKFLLHFVKESKQDESGMPNNRFLAERTGGTYSTLKVQPAELEDSGVYFCASSQVGRVTGELFFGEGSRLTVL.

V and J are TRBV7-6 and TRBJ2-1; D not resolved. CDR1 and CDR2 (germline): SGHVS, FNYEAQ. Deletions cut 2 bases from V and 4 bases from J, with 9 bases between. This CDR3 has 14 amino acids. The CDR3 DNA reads TGTGCCAGCAGCTTATTTGGGCGGTACAATGAGCAGTTCTTC. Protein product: CASSLFGRYNEQFF.

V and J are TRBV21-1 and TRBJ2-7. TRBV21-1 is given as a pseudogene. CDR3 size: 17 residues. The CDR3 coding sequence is TGTGCCAGCAGCAAGGGCCGGGTTCGGTTGGGATCCTACGAGCAGTACTTC. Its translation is CASSKGRVRLGSYEQYF.

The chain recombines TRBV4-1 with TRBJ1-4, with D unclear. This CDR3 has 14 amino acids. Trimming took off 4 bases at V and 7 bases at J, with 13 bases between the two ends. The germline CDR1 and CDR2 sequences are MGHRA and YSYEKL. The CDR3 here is CASSRAGSSEKLFF. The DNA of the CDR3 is TGCGCCAGCAGCCGGGCGGGTTCTAGTGAAAAACTGTTTTTT.

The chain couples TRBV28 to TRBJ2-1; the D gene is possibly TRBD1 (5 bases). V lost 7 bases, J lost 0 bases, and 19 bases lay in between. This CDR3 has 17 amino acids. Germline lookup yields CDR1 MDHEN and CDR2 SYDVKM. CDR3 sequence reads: CASTLKGLLSSYNEQFF. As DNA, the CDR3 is TGTGCCAGCACCCTCAAGGGGCTCCTCAGCTCCTACAATGAGCAGTTCTTC.

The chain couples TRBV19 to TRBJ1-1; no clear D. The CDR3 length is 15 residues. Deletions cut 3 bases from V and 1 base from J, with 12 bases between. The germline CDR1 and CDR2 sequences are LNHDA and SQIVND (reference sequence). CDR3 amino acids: CASSIRQLGNTEAFF. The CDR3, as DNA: TGTGCCAGTAGTATTAGGCAGCTTGGGAACACTGAAGCTTTCTTT.

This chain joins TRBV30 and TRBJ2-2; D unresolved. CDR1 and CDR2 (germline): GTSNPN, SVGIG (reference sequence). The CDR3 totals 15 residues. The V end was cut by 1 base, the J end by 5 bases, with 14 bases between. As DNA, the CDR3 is TGTGCCTGGAGTGGGTCACGCCGATGGACCGGGGAGCTGTTTTTT. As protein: CAWSGSRRWTGELFF. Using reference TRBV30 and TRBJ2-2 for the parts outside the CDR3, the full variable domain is SQTIHQWPATLVQPVGSPLSLECTVEGTSNPNLYWYRQAAGRGLQLLFYSVGIGQISSEVPQNLSASRPQDRQFILSSKKLLLSDSGFYLCAWSGSRRWTGELFFGEGSRLTVL.

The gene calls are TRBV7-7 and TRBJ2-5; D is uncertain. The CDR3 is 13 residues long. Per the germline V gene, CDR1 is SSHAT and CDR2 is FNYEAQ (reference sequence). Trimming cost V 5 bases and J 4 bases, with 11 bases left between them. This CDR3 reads CASSAWEGETQYF. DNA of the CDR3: TGTGCCAGCAGCGCATGGGAAGGAGAGACCCAGTACTTC.

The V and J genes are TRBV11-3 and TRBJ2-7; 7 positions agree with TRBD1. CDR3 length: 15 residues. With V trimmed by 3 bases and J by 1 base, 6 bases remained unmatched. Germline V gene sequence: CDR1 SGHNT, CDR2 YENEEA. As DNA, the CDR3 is TGTGCCAGCAGCTTCCGACAGGGATCTTCCTACGAGCAGTACTTC. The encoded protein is CASSFRQGSSYEQYF. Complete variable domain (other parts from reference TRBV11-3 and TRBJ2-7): EAGVVQSPRYKIIEKKQPVAFWCNPISGHNTLYWYLQNLGQGPELLIRYENEEAVDDSQLPKDRFSAERLKGVDSTLKIQPAELGDSAVYLCASSFRQGSSYEQYFGPGTRLTVT.

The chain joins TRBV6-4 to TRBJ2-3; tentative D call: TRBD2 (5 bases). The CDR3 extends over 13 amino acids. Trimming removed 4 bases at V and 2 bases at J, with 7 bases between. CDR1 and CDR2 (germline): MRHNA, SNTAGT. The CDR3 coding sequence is TGTGCCAGCAGTGGAGCGGACACAGATACGCAGTATTTT. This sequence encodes CASSGADTDTQYF.